This TCR beta chain was identified in a study of human T cells and chemical hapten exposure. Study context: Among samples, TCR yields varied mainly because of small differences in pooled library volume.

Germline CDR1 is DFQATT and CDR2 is SNEGSKA (reference sequence). This CDR3 has 14 amino acids. V lost 6 bases and J 5 bases, leaving 19 bases between the germline ends. The authors extracted total RNA from unfractionated whole blood. As originally analysed: Counting gave a median of about 89,000 TCRs per sample, with values ranging from roughly 20,000 to 700,000. TCRdb independently ran MiXCR on the 5' RACE reads; one entry per CDR3 protein. TCRdb's processing, not the study's, gives the V and J calls here. The sample contains about 80,000 distinct CDR3 sequences, approximately 16% of which appear only once.

The sequence came from a female donor in good health. The V gene is TRBV20-1, the J gene TRBJ1-1; the D gene is possibly TRBD1 (6 bases). The CDR3: CSATRTVPGTEAFF. The CDR3 nucleotides are TGCAGTGCCACCCGGACAGTTCCCGGAACTGAAGCTTTCTTT.